This T cell receptor (beta chain) was retrieved from a study of T cells after yellow fever vaccination. Each CDR3 protein gets one entry after TCRdb re-called the 5' RACE reads with MiXCR. The table lists hundreds of thousands of distinct CDR3 sequences, approximately 3.8% of them singletons. The study's findings and limits: There was a small share of clonotypes that showed up in both the CD4 and CD8 compartments. Weaker overall, the secondary response nonetheless peaked faster (day 5 versus 15).

There are a few counts of this clonotype. The antigen is not known. Sequenced here: PBMCs, sampled on the day of the yellow fever booster vaccination. This TCR was sampled from a young man who received the YFV17D yellow fever vaccine.

The CDR3 coding sequence is TGTGCCAGCAGCGCCGGGACACCTGGAAACACCATATATTTT. As protein: CASSAGTPGNTIYF. V and J are TRBV5-4 and TRBJ1-3; maybe TRBD1 (6 bases). This CDR3 is built from 14 residues. The germline V gene has CDR1 SGHNT and CDR2 YYREEE (reference sequence). The ends were cut back, 4 bases at V and 2 bases at J, with 10 bases in the middle.